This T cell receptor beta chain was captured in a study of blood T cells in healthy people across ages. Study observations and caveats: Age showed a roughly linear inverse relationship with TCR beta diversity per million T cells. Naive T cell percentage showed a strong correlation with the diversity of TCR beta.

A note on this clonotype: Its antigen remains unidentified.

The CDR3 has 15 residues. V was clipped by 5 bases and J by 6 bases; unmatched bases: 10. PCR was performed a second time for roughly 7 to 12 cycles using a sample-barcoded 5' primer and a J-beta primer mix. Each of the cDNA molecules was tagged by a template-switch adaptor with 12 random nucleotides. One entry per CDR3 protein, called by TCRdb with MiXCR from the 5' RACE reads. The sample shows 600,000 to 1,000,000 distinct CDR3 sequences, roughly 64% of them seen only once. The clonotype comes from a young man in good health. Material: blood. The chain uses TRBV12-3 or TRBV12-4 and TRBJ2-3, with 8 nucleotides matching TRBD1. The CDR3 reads CASSTVTGVLDTQYF. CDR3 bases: TGTGCCAGCAGTACCGTGACAGGGGTATTGGATACGCAGTATTTT.